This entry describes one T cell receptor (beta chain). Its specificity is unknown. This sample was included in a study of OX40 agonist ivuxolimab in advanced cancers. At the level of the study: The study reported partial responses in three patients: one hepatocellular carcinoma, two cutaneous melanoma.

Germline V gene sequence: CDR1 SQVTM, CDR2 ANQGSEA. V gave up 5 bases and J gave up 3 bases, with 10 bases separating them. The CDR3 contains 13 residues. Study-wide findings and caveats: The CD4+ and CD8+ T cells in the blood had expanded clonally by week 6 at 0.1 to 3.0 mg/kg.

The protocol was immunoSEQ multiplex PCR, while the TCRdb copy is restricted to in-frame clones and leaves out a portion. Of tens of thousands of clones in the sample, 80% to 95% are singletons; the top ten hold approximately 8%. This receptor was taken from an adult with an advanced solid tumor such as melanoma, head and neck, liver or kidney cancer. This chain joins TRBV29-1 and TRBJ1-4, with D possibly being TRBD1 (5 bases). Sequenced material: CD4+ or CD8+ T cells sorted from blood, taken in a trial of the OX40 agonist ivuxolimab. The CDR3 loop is CSVQGAANEKLFF. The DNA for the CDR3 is TGCAGCGTTCAGGGAGCGGCTAATGAAAAACTGTTTTTT.